This TCR beta chain was captured by sequencing in a study of T cells in Graves' hyperthyroidism and ophthalmopathy. General observations from the study: Blood also showed most of the thyroid clonotypes that were expanded above 0.001.

The TCR beta CDR3 regions underwent amplification using RNA transcripts as the source. Carried out on the TCR CDR3, a first-round RT-PCR used the HTBI primer set. TCRdb re-called the multiplex PCR reads through MiXCR, storing one row per CDR3 protein. The data contain about 160,000 distinct CDR3 sequences, over 8% of them singletons. In this sample, this clonotype turned up many times. The antigen is unknown. The J segment lost 4 bases and the V segment lost 7 bases, leaving 9 bases of the junction unmatched. CDR1 SGHVS and CDR2 FQNEAQ come from the germline V gene. The length of the CDR3 is 16 residues.

The clonotype originates from a woman under 30 with Graves' hyperthyroidism that later progressed to Graves' ophthalmopathy. Source material: blood. The chain links TRBV7-8 to TRBJ2-2; TRBD2 matches 10 bases. The CDR3: CASTLLAGAGTGELFF. CDR3 DNA: TGTGCCAGCACCCTCCTAGCGGGAGCGGGCACCGGGGAGCTGTTTTTT.